These 19 T cell receptor beta chains were sequenced from one sample in a study of identical twins (dated by TCRdb to 2016 to 2017). The library was built by means of 5' RACE. The listed sequencing device is Illumina HiSeq 2000. TCRdb itself trimmed the public reads at Q25 with fastp, ran MiXCR and retained productive beta chains. Each record represents a unique CDR3 protein, reported with the most common genes and DNA among its rows. This sample has about 240,000 distinct CDR3 sequences in its table, and about 13% of those were observed once. The top ten clonotypes cover 4% to 5% of the sample. The sample also formed part of further work on yellow fever vaccine responses in identical twins.

Sequenced material: memory (CD45RO+) T cells sorted from blood. This specimen's cell subset or site label, per the study, means: CD45RO+ enriched T cells. The origin of the receptors is a woman in her late teens or twenties in good health.

This clonotype was seen many times. The rearrangement uses TRBV12-3 or TRBV12-4 and TRBJ2-3, with D maybe TRBD2 (5 bases). Trimming cost V 2 bases and J 7 bases, with 13 bases left between them. This CDR3 is 14 amino acids long. CDR3 nucleotides: TGTGCCAGCAGTTTATCTGGAGGCGCCAATACGCAGTATTTT. It specifies CASSLSGGANTQYF.

This clonotype was counted ten times or more. This chain links TRBV7-9 with TRBJ2-5, with D uncertain. Germline assignment: CDR1 SEHNR and CDR2 FQNEAQ (reference sequence). Trimming cost V 6 bases and J 5 bases, with 7 bases left between them. This CDR3 spans 11 amino acids. CDR3 sequence: CASRLAETQYF. CDR3 nucleotide sequence: TGTGCCAGCAGGCTTGCGGAGACCCAGTACTTC.

This clonotype was counted only a few times. The V and J genes are TRBV11-2 and TRBJ2-7; TRBD2 matches 7 bases. Germline loops: CDR1 SGHAT, CDR2 FQNNGV. This CDR3 spans 14 amino acids. Trimming took 6 bases from V and 2 from J; bases not matched to a gene: 7. The chain's CDR3 is CASRSPSGAYEQYF. In DNA, the CDR3 is TGTGCCAGCAGATCCCCTAGCGGCGCCTACGAGCAGTACTTC.

This chain uses TRBV20-1 with TRBJ2-7; D possibly uses TRBD1 or TRBD2 (5 bases each). In germline, CDR1 is DFQATT, CDR2 SNEGSKA (reference sequence). The V end lost 4 bases, the J end lost 0 bases, and 10 bases lay between the germline ends. The CDR3 spans 13 residues. The CDR3 is CSATGPGSYEQYF. The CDR3 nucleotides read TGCAGTGCTACGGGACCCGGCTCCTACGAGCAGTACTTC.

This clonotype was seen a single time. V is TRBV7-2 and J is TRBJ2-5; TRBD2 matches 7 bases. Germline values: CDR1 SGHTA, CDR2 FQGNSA. The J segment lost 7 bases and the V segment lost 3 bases, leaving 5 bases of the junction unmatched. The CDR3 has 13 amino acids. The CDR3 DNA follows: TGTGCCAGCAGCTTCCGGACGGGAGGGACCCAGTACTTC. Its translation is CASSFRTGGTQYF.

The chain recombines TRBV15 with TRBJ2-1; 9 bases fit TRBD2. J lost 8 bases, V lost 0 bases, and 11 bases had no gene match. The germline gives CDR1 LNHNV, CDR2 YYDKDF (reference sequence). CDR3 length: 17 residues. CDR3 sequence reads: CATSRDMGLARSYEQFF. The CDR3 coding sequence is TGTGCCACCAGCAGAGATATGGGACTAGCAAGGAGCTATGAGCAGTTCTTC.

The V call is TRBV7-9, the J call TRBJ2-5; D is undetermined. CDR3 length: 13 residues. V was pared by 5 bases and J by 6 bases, with 13 bases between. CDR1 and CDR2 from the germline V gene are SEHNR and FQNEAQ (reference sequence). CDR3 sequence: CASSPPGLQTQYF. The CDR3 nucleotides are TGTGCCAGCAGCCCCCCTGGTCTCCAGACCCAGTACTTC.

This clonotype occurred a few times. The chain couples TRBV12-3 or TRBV12-4 to TRBJ1-2, with a tentative D call TRBD1 (6 bases). There are 14 residues in the CDR3. V was cut by 6 bases and J by 0 bases, with 11 bases left in between. The CDR3, as DNA: TGTGCCAGCAGCCGACAGGATTCTAACTATGGCTACACCTTC. Its translation: CASSRQDSNYGYTF.

In its sample, this clonotype was seen many times. V and J are TRBV5-1 and TRBJ2-2, with D maybe TRBD2 (5 bases). This CDR3 has 14 residues. CDR1 and CDR2 (germline): SGHRS, YFSETQ. The V end was cut by 0 bases, the J end by 4 bases, with 7 bases between. CDR3 protein: CASSLVRGTGELFF. CDR3 bases: TGCGCCAGCAGCTTGGTCCGGGGCACCGGGGAGCTGTTTTTT. The full variable domain, with the rest looked up from reference TRBV5-1 and TRBJ2-2, is KAGVTQTPRYLIKTRGQQVTLSCSPISGHRSVSWYQQTPGQGLQFLFEYFSETQRNKGNFPGRFSGRQFSNSRSEMNVSTLELGDSALYLCASSLVRGTGELFFGEGSRLTVL.

This clonotype was observed many times. V gene TRBV12-3 or TRBV12-4 combines with J gene TRBJ1-2, with 7 bases identical to TRBD1. V lost 5 bases, J lost 3 bases, and 12 bases stayed unmatched. The CDR3 totals 16 residues. The CDR3 bases are TGTGCCAGCAGTCACGGACAGGTAGTTTCGGACTATGGCTACACCTTC. The encoded protein is CASSHGQVVSDYGYTF.

The chain uses TRBV27 and TRBJ1-2; D ambiguous. The germline V and J ends were trimmed by 6 bases and 0 bases, with 14 bases remaining between them. The germline V gene encodes CDR1 MNHEY and CDR2 SMNVEV (reference sequence). The CDR3 extends over 15 amino acids. The CDR3 DNA sequence: TGTGCCAGCAGCCAGGCCCGGGGAGCTAACTATGGCTACACCTTC. Translating it yields CASSQARGANYGYTF.

V and J are TRBV7-6 and TRBJ2-3; D gene unclear. V was cut by 0 bases and J by 7 bases, with 8 bases left in between. The CDR3 totals 13 residues. Germline CDR1 is SGHVS and CDR2 is FNYEAQ. CDR3 residues: CASSLAARNTQYF. The CDR3 DNA follows: TGTGCCAGCAGCTTAGCGGCTCGGAATACGCAGTATTTT. Looking up the rest from reference TRBV7-6 and TRBJ2-3 gives the full variable domain: GAGVSQSPRYKVTKRGQDVALRCDPISGHVSLYWYRQALGQGPEFLTYFNYEAQQDKSGLPNDRFSAERPEGSISTLTIQRTEQRDSAMYRCASSLAARNTQYFGPGTRLTVL.

This rearrangement joins TRBV28 to TRBJ2-7, with 13 bases aligning to TRBD2. CDR1 is MDHEN and CDR2 is SYDVKM in the germline V gene. Unmatched junction bases numbered 10, after V lost 8 bases and J lost 3 bases. This CDR3 is 16 amino acids long. CDR3 sequence (DNA): TGTGCCAGCCGCCCCCCGGGACTAGCGGGAAGCTACGAGCAGTACTTC. Its protein product is CASRPPGLAGSYEQYF. Drawing the rest from reference TRBV28 and TRBJ2-7, the complete variable domain is DVKVTQSSRYLVKRTGEKVFLECVQDMDHENMFWYRQDPGLGLRLIYFSYDVKMKEKGDIPEGYSVSREKKERFSLILESASTNQTSMYLCASRPPGLAGSYEQYFGPGTRLTVT.

Here the CDR3 DNA reads TGTGCCAGCGCGCGGGCGGGTAGTGGTATGAATGAGCAGTTCTTC. Protein sequence: CASARAGSGMNEQFF. The chain is built from TRBV9 and TRBJ2-1; tentative D call: TRBD2 (5 bases). Trimming left V 7 bases short and J 7 bases short, with 21 bases between. The CDR3 sequence is 15 residues long. From germline, CDR1 is SGDLS and CDR2 YYNGEE.

The table lists this clonotype with many counts. The junction differs from germline at one of its ends, possibly a read error. The chain uses TRBV5-1 and TRBJ2-1; no firm D call. CDR1 and CDR2 from the germline V gene are SGHRS and YFSETQ. This CDR3 has 14 residues. CDR3 amino acids: CASSLGLGYNEQFF. As DNA, the CDR3 is TGTGCCAGCAGCTTAGGTCTCGGGTACAATGAGCAGTTCTTC. Full variable domain (missing parts from reference TRBV5-1 and TRBJ2-1): KAGVTQTPRYLIKTRGQQVTLSCSPISGHRSVSWYQQTPGQGLQFLFEYFSETQRNKGNFPGRFSGRQFSNSRSEMNVSTLELGDSALYLCASSLGLGYNEQFFGPGTRLTVL.

This clonotype was detected a few times. The chain is built from TRBV5-6 and TRBJ2-7; unclear D gene. Trimming cost V 2 bases and J 3 bases, with 9 bases left between them. The germline gives CDR1 SGHDT, CDR2 YYEEEE. The length of the CDR3 is 13 residues. CDR3 in amino acids: CASSFQKYYEQYF. For the CDR3, the DNA is TGTGCCAGCAGCTTTCAAAAATACTACGAGCAGTACTTC.

The J gene is TRBJ2-4, the V gene TRBV28; D is undetermined. Trimming removed 8 bases at V and 0 bases at J, with 8 bases between. Germline V gene lookup returns CDR1 MDHEN and CDR2 SYDVKM. The CDR3 loop spans 13 amino acids. The CDR3 is CASPGLAKNIQYF. CDR3 coding DNA: TGTGCCAGCCCGGGCCTAGCCAAAAACATTCAGTACTTC. Together with reference TRBV28 and TRBJ2-4, the CDR3 gives the full variable domain: DVKVTQSSRYLVKRTGEKVFLECVQDMDHENMFWYRQDPGLGLRLIYFSYDVKMKEKGDIPEGYSVSREKKERFSLILESASTNQTSMYLCASPGLAKNIQYFGAGTRLSVL.

This clonotype was detected a few times. The chain uses TRBV6-2 or TRBV6-3 and TRBJ2-1; 8 nucleotides line up with TRBD2. Germline CDR1 reads MNHEY; CDR2 reads SVGEGT. V lost 4 bases, J lost 10 bases, and 9 bases stayed unmatched. This CDR3 has 14 residues. DNA of the CDR3: TGTGCCAGCAGTTCACCGGGACTAGGGCGGGAGCAGTTCTTC. Its protein product is CASSSPGLGREQFF.

This clonotype appeared many times. The chain links TRBV5-1 to TRBJ2-2; TRBD1 aligns across 7 bases. V dropped 4 bases and J dropped 4; count of bases not matched to a gene: 4. Germline V gene data show CDR1 as SGHRS and CDR2 as YFSETQ. The CDR3 covers 14 residues. The CDR3 coding sequence is TGCGCCAGCAGCCCTCGACAGGGCACCGGGGAGCTGTTTTTT. Its protein is CASSPRQGTGELFF.